Presented here are 15 T cell receptor beta chains from one specimen sequenced in a study of blood T cells in healthy people across ages. The use of a sample-barcoded 5' primer and a J-beta primer mix characterized a second PCR of about 7 to 12 cycles. TCRdb passed the 5' RACE reads through MiXCR, listing each CDR3 protein once. There are 600,000 or so distinct CDR3 sequences in the sample; around 21% occur only once, and 3% to 4.5% lies in the top ten. The sequenced sample consisted of blood. These receptors were obtained from a man in his 70s in good health.

The gene calls are TRBV4-1 and TRBJ2-5; no definite D call. The DNA end lines up better with TRBJ2-1; the J call may be wrong. Per the germline V gene, CDR1 is MGHRA and CDR2 is YSYEKL. The length of the CDR3 is 14 residues. The CDR3, as DNA: TGCGCCAGCAGCCAAGTTTTCCGTGGCAATGAGCAGTTCTTC. It translates to CASSQVFRGNEQFF.

This clonotype was detected only a few times. The chain is built from TRBV20-1 and TRBJ1-2; D unresolved. The CDR3 has 10 amino acids. Germline assignment: CDR1 DFQATT and CDR2 SNEGSKA (reference sequence). Trimming shortened V by 3 bases and J by 8 bases, and 7 bases separated the two germline ends. CDR3 nucleotides: TGCAGTGCTAGCTCTAGAGGCTACACCTTC. Protein: CSASSRGYTF.

The V call is TRBV5-1, the J call TRBJ1-4; TRBD1 might be the D (5 bases). This CDR3 has 19 amino acids. Germline V gives CDR1 SGHRS, CDR2 YFSETQ. V was pared by 4 bases and J by 0 bases, with 22 bases between. CDR3 region: CASSPLGGVLESTNEKLFF. In DNA, the CDR3 is TGCGCCAGCAGCCCATTAGGAGGGGTACTAGAGTCAACTAATGAAAAACTGTTTTTT.

This clonotype has only a few counts. The V gene is TRBV7-9, the J gene TRBJ1-2, with D tentatively TRBD1 (5 bases). The CDR3 is made up of 12 amino acids. V dropped 5 bases and J dropped 7 bases, with 11 bases sitting between them. Per the germline V gene, CDR1 is SEHNR and CDR2 is FQNEAQ (reference sequence). The CDR3 region is CASSRGSGGYTF. DNA of the CDR3: TGTGCCAGCAGCCGGGGGAGTGGTGGCTACACCTTC.

As to this clonotype: The missing conserved phenylalanine or tryptophan at the end of this CDR3 makes a read error likely. The genes are TRBV27 and TRBJ1-5, with 9 bases identical to TRBD1. J gave up 1 base and V 3 bases, and 1 base lay outside the gene matches. This CDR3 comprises 15 residues. CDR1 is MNHEY, CDR2 SMNVEV, per germline (reference sequence). CDR3 in amino acids: CASSLGTGSNQPQHL. The CDR3 bases are TGTGCCAGCAGTTTGGGGACAGGGAGCAATCAGCCCCAGCATCTT.

This clonotype was counted only a few times. The chain links TRBV7-8 to TRBJ1-5; weak D call: TRBD1 (5 bases). From germline, CDR1 is SGHVS and CDR2 FQNEAQ. This CDR3 has 13 residues. The V end was cut by 7 bases, the J end by 6 bases, with 13 bases between. The CDR3 DNA reads TGTGCCAGCACGCCGGGCGGGGGTCAGCCCCAGCATTTT. Protein product: CASTPGGGQPQHF.

The chain has TRBV4-2 and TRBJ2-3; D not certain. The length of the CDR3 is 15 residues. Germline lookup yields CDR1 LGHNA and CDR2 YNFKEQ. The V gene lost 3 bases and the J gene lost 2 bases, with 12 bases spanning the gap. CDR3 nucleotide sequence: TGTGCCAGCAGCCATCTGACTGGAAACACAGATACGCAGTATTTT. This encodes CASSHLTGNTDTQYF.

The chain links TRBV5-6 to TRBJ2-4; no reliable D call. Germline CDR1 and CDR2: SGHDT and YYEEEE. CDR3 length: 14 residues. V lost 0 bases, J lost 4 bases, and 8 bases lay in between. The chain's CDR3 is CASSLVSKKNIQYF. CDR3 DNA sequence: TGTGCCAGCAGCTTGGTTTCTAAGAAAAACATTCAGTACTTC.

The chain is built from TRBV20-1 and TRBJ2-3, with TRBD2 identical over 9 bases. The germline CDR1 and CDR2 sequences are DFQATT and SNEGSKA (reference sequence). Germline trimming cut 2 bases from V and 6 bases from J; bases unmatched to any gene: 12. The CDR3 covers 16 residues. The DNA for the CDR3 is TGCAGTGCTAGACCACATAACCTAGCGGGGAGGGATACGCAGTATTTT. This translates into CSARPHNLAGRDTQYF.

A remark on this clonotype: This could be a read error, since a much larger clone is one nucleotide away. The rearrangement joins TRBV6-1 to TRBJ2-2; D gene ambiguous. The CDR3 runs 13 residues. Germline CDR1 is MNHNS and CDR2 is SASEGT. V was shortened by 7 bases and J by 0 bases, with 6 bases between the two germline ends. CDR3 DNA: TGTGCCAGCATCCCATCGAACACCGGGGAGCTGTTTTTT. This encodes CASIPSNTGELFF.

This rearrangement joins TRBV4-3 to TRBJ1-6, with no clear D. The CDR3 covers 13 residues. Trimming pared 1 base from V and 8 bases from J, leaving 6 bases between. Germline V gives CDR1 LGHNA, CDR2 YSLEER. The CDR3 DNA follows: TGCGCCAGCAGCCAAGCACGGGATTCACCCCTCCACTTT. Amino acid sequence: CASSQARDSPLHF.

The chain carries TRBV29-1 and TRBJ2-7, with D uncertain. Trimming removed 4 bases at V and 3 bases at J, with 7 bases between. Germline V gives CDR1 SQVTM, CDR2 ANQGSEA. CDR3 length: 11 residues. For the CDR3, the DNA is TGCAGCGTTGGCACGAACTACGAGCAGTACTTC. Its protein product is CSVGTNYEQYF.

In this sample, this clonotype turned up a few times. The V and J genes are TRBV5-4 and TRBJ1-4; TRBD1 might be the D (5 bases). The germline V and J ends were trimmed by 4 bases and 8 bases, with 18 bases remaining between them. The CDR3 loop spans 15 amino acids. CDR1 is SGHNT, CDR2 YYREEE, per germline (reference sequence). The CDR3 nucleotides read TGTGCCAGCAGCCCGGCCCCAACAGGACGGGAAAAACTGTTTTTT. Protein product: CASSPAPTGREKLFF.

This clonotype has at least ten counts. Germline and junction disagree at one end, which may indicate a read error. This chain uses TRBV3-1 with TRBJ2-7; 14 bases are a match to TRBD2. Germline CDR1 and CDR2: LGHDT and YNNKEL (reference sequence). The CDR3 runs 14 residues. The CDR3 region has the DNA TGTGCCGGCAGCCTGGGACTAGCGGGAGCCGAGCAGTACTTC. Its protein is CAGSLGLAGAEQYF.

There are a few counts of this clonotype. The chain combines TRBV3-1 with TRBJ1-2, with D possibly matching TRBD1 (6 bases). From germline, CDR1 is LGHDT and CDR2 YNNKEL (reference sequence). The CDR3 runs to 13 residues. V lost 2 bases, J lost 6 bases, and 10 bases lay in between. The CDR3 nucleotides read TGTGCCAGCAGCCAAACAGGGCTCGATGGCTACACCTTC. Its translation: CASSQTGLDGYTF.